This is a list of T cell receptor beta chains from one sample in a study of T cell changes during pregnancy in multiple sclerosis. TCRdb keeps only in-frame clones here, not all; method: immunoSEQ multiplex PCR. The repertoire holds 40,000 or so clones, with about 91% as singletons. Sequencing was performed on CD4+ T cells from peripheral blood mononuclear cells, taken in the third trimester of pregnancy. The receptors stem from a female donor in good health, enrolled as a control in a pregnancy study. The CDR3 runs from the conserved cysteine through the conserved F or W. Fields, in order: D gene, J gene, clone size, V gene, CDR3 protein, CDR3 DNA. D genes are given only for firm matches. Expanded clones are given a class, and other clones once, few, many or no size at all.

>.|TRBJ1-2|.|TRBV6-5
CASRIGGWGGYTF
TGTGCCAGCAGGATAGGGGGATGGGGTGGCTACACCTTC
>.|TRBJ2-1|.|TRBV9
CASTALATIGNEQFF
TGTGCCAGCACAGCTCTAGCGACCATAGGCAATGAGCAGTTCTTC
>TRBD2|TRBJ2-1|.|TRBV27
CASSPIPLLASGVNEQFF
TGTGCCAGCAGTCCTATCCCCCTACTGGCTAGCGGGGTCAATGAGCAGTTCTTC
>TRBD2|TRBJ2-5|.|TRBV5-1
CASSLAGTSANARTQYF
TGCGCCAGCAGCTTGGCCGGGACTAGCGCGAACGCCAGGACCCAGTACTTC
>.|TRBJ2-2|few|TRBV11-2
CASSLAGVNTGELFF
TGTGCCAGCAGCTTAGCCGGGGTCAACACCGGGGAGCTGTTTTTT
>.|TRBJ1-4|.|TRBV28
CASSFAGAGDEKLFF
TGTGCCAGCAGTTTTGCAGGGGCGGGAGATGAAAAACTGTTTTTT
>TRBD1|TRBJ2-7|.|TRBV27
CASRHSRDRVSYEQYF
TGTGCCAGCAGGCATTCCCGGGACAGGGTCTCCTACGAGCAGTACTTC
>TRBD1|TRBJ2-6|.|TRBV2
CASSGTGHSGANVLTF
TGTGCCAGCAGTGGGACAGGTCACTCTGGGGCCAACGTCCTGACTTTC
>.|TRBJ2-7|.|TRBV7-2
CASSYPLIYGQYF
TGTGCCAGCAGCTATCCCCTAATTTACGGGCAGTACTTC
>.|TRBJ1-4|.|TRBV30
CAWSPRGPFSWKLFF
TGTGCCTGGAGCCCTAGAGGCCCATTTAGCTGGAAACTGTTTTTT
>TRBD1|TRBJ2-2|.|TRBV2
CASRQGTNTGELFF
TGTGCCAGCAGACAGGGGACGAACACCGGGGAGCTGTTTTTT
>TRBD1|TRBJ1-4|.|TRBV5-4
CASSLGGGREKLFF
TGTGCCAGCAGCTTGGGAGGGGGCCGAGAAAAACTGTTTTTT
>.|TRBJ1-1|.|TRBV6-6
CASSYSAQGIRAFF
TGTGCCAGCAGTTACTCGGCGCAGGGGATTCGAGCTTTCTTT